What follows are 5 T cell receptor beta chains derived from one specimen sequenced in a study of blood T cell repertoires in COVID-19. Method: immunoSEQ multiplex PCR; TCRdb's copy keeps in-frame clones and lacks some. The sample consists of more than 200,000 clones, around nine tenths of them appearing once. The sample was peripheral blood. The receptors come from a woman in her sixties or seventies with COVID-19, enrolled during active disease.

This sequence joins TRBV7-2 and TRBJ1-6; a possible D gene is TRBD1 (6 bases). CDR3 size: 13 residues. Germline assignment: CDR1 SGHTA and CDR2 FQGNSA. V lost 5 bases and J 10 bases, leaving 12 bases between the germline ends. The CDR3 region has the DNA TGTGCCAGCAGCCAGGACAGATCCTCACCCCTCCACTTT. It encodes CASSQDRSSPLHF.

The chain joins TRBV11-2 to TRBJ2-7, with D tentatively TRBD2 (6 bases). Germline V gene sequence: CDR1 SGHAT, CDR2 FQNNGV. V was shortened by 3 bases and J by 5 bases, with 14 bases between the two germline ends. This CDR3 spans 14 amino acids. This chain's CDR3 is CASSLLRGLDEQYF. In DNA, the CDR3 is TGTGCCAGCAGCTTGTTGCGGGGCCTAGACGAGCAGTACTTC.

V is TRBV7-2 and J is TRBJ2-1; 10 bases agree with TRBD2. Germline V gene data show CDR1 as SGHTA and CDR2 as FQGNSA. The V and J ends lost 4 bases and 4 bases, in that order; junction bases with no gene match: 4. The CDR3 has 15 residues. The CDR3 DNA is TGTGCCAGCAGCTCCGGGACTAGCGCGTACAATGAGCAGTTCTTC. Protein product: CASSSGTSAYNEQFF. The whole variable domain, remainder taken from reference TRBV7-2 and TRBJ2-1, is GAGVSQSPSNKVTEKGKDVELRCDPISGHTALYWYRQSLGQGLEFLIYFQGNSAPDKSGLPSDRFSAERTGGSVSTLTIQRTQQEDSAVYLCASSSGTSAYNEQFFGPGTRLTVL.

The chain is built from TRBV9 and TRBJ2-2; TRBD1 might be the D (6 bases). The germline V gene has CDR1 SGDLS and CDR2 YYNGEE. The CDR3 loop spans 15 amino acids. V was clipped by 4 bases and J by 7 bases, with 17 bases between them. The DNA of the CDR3 is TGTGCCAGCAGCAACCGGGACAATACTGTCGGGGAGCTGTTTTTT. Translation: CASSNRDNTVGELFF.

This chain links TRBV6-5 with TRBJ1-2, with TRBD1 as a possible D gene (6 bases). The CDR3 sequence is 14 residues long. Germline CDR1 reads MNHEY; CDR2 reads SVGAGI. V was shortened by 6 bases and J by 6 bases, with 17 bases between the two germline ends. DNA for the CDR3: TGTGCCAGCAGATTTCTCAGGGGAAGCAATGGCTACACCTTC. Its translation is CASRFLRGSNGYTF.